This T cell receptor (beta chain) was recorded in a study of T cell repertoires in cytomegalovirus infection. Study context: Public TCR beta signatures were indicative of both CMV infection and a matching HLA type. Findings and caveats of the study: Summed public TCR beta family frequency identified CMV carriers bearing the relevant HLA. HLA-C-restricted, CMV-specific TCR beta clonotypes were dominant ex vivo.

With respect to this clonotype: Antigen specificity is unknown.

CDR3 size: 17 residues. Germline assignment: CDR1 LNHDA and CDR2 SQIVND (reference sequence). V lost 1 base, J lost 2 bases, and 14 bases lay in between. Each CDR3 protein is one row after TCRdb ran MiXCR on the reads. Of around 120,000 distinct CDR3 sequences in the sample, 7% to 9.5% are singletons; the top ten hold 9.5% to 13%. The J gene is TRBJ2-2, the V gene TRBV19, with D unresolved. The receptor was isolated from a human donor in good health (CMV status not recorded). Some clones in this sample may be carry-over from other donors' samples. The sequencing input was PBMCs. CDR3 sequence reads: CASSIVYRTDNTGELFF. The DNA for the CDR3 is TGTGCCAGTAGTATAGTGTACAGAACAGACAACACCGGGGAGCTGTTTTTT.